The source of this T cell receptor beta chain is a study of PD-L1 blockade in urothelial cancer. Overall study context: The patients first took atezolizumab in 2014, receiving 1,200 mg intravenously every 3 weeks. As for prior chemotherapy regimens, patients had received 0 to 3.

Notes on the study in general: Better survival was predicted by below-median pretreatment blood TCR clonality.

Time point of the sample: pretreatment peripheral blood. Synthetic TCR analog templates were added to each PCR reaction. The assay was immunoSEQ multiplex PCR, and TCRdb's table has in-frame clones only and misses some. The sample has roughly 120,000 clones, 65% to 85% seen once; the top ten hold about 2.9%. A word on this clone: Its specificity is not known.

V was clipped by 3 bases and J by 6 bases, with 12 bases between them. Looked up from germline, CDR1 is ENHRY and CDR2 is SYGVKD. The CDR3 totals 14 residues. The chain couples TRBV10-3 to TRBJ2-1; D may be TRBD1 (6 bases). The source material was PBMCs, sampled around atezolizumab (anti-PD-L1) treatment. This sequence originates from a man aged 50 to 60 with urothelial cancer. CDR3 sequence reads: CAISEESRGNEQFF. The CDR3 bases are TGTGCCATCAGTGAAGAGTCCAGGGGCAATGAGCAGTTCTTC.